This TCR beta chain was sequenced during a study of T cell changes during pregnancy in multiple sclerosis. Libraries were prepared by immunoSEQ multiplex PCR; TCRdb keeps only in-frame clonotypes and omits some of them. The repertoire consists of about 41,000 clones, with 80% to 90% occurring once and the leading ten covering under 0.7%. The source is a female donor with multiple sclerosis, enrolled in a pregnancy study. The material was CD4+ T cells from peripheral blood mononuclear cells, obtained in the first trimester of pregnancy.

The chain's CDR3 is CASSLWTESNEKLFF. CDR3 nucleotides: TGTGCCAGCAGTCTTTGGACAGAATCTAATGAAAAACTGTTTTTT. The chain has TRBV25-1 and TRBJ1-4, with D tentatively TRBD1 (6 bases). This CDR3 is 15 amino acids long. The germline V and J ends were trimmed by 5 bases and 3 bases, with 13 bases remaining between them. Germline values: CDR1 MGHDK, CDR2 SYGVNS.